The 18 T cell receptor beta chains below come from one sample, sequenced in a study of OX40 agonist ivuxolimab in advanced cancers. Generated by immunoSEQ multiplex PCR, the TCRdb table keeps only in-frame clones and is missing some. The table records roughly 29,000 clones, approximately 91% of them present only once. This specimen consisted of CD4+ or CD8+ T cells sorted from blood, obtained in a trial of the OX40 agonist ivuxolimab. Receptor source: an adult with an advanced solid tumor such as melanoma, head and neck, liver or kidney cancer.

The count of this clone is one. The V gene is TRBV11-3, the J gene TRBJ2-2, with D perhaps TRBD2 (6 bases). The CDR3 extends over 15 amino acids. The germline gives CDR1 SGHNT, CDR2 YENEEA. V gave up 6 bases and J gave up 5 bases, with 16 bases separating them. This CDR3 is CASRRRGGTTGELFF. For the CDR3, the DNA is TGTGCCAGCAGACGAAGGGGAGGTACGACCGGGGAGCTGTTTTTT.

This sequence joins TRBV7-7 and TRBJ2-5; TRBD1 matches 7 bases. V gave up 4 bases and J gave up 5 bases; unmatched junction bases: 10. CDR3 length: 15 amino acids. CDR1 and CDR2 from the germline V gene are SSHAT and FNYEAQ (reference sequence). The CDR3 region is CASSSFKGQPETQYF. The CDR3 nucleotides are TGTGCCAGCAGCTCCTTCAAGGGACAGCCGGAGACCCAGTACTTC.

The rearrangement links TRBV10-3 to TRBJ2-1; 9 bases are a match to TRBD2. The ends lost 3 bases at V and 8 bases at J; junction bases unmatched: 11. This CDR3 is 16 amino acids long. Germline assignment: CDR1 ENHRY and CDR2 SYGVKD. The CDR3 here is CAISEGREGLSHEQFF. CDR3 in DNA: TGTGCCATCAGTGAAGGGCGGGAGGGCCTGTCCCATGAGCAGTTCTTC.

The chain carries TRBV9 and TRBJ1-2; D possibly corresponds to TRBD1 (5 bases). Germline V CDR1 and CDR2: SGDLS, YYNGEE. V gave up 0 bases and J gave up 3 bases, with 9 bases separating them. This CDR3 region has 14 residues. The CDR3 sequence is CASSVGGGDYGYTF. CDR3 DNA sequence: TGTGCCAGCAGCGTAGGGGGGGGAGACTATGGCTACACCTTC.

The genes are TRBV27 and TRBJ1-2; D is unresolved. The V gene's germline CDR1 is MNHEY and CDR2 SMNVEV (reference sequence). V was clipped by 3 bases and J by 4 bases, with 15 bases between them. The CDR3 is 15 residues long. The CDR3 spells CASSFPPPAFYGYTF. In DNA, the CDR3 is TGTGCCAGCAGTTTCCCGCCCCCAGCCTTCTATGGCTACACCTTC.

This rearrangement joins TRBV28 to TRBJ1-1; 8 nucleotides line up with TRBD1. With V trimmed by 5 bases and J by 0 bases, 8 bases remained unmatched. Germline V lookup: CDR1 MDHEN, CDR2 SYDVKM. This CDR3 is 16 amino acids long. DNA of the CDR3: TGTGCCAGCAGTGGGCCGACAGGGGAAGTGAACACTGAAGCTTTCTTT. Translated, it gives CASSGPTGEVNTEAFF.

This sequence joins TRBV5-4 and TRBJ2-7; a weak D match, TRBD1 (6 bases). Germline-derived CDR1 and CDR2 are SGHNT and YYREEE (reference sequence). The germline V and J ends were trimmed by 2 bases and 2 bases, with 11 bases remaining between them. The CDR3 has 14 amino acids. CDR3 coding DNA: TGTGCCAGCAGCTTTGCACAGGGAGCCTACGAGCAGTACTTC. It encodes CASSFAQGAYEQYF.

For the CDR3, the DNA is TGTGCCAGCAGCCGATATCACAGCTCTGGAAACACCATATATTTT. Translating gives CASSRYHSSGNTIYF. The rearrangement uses TRBV7-2 and TRBJ1-3, with D unresolved. Germline V lookup: CDR1 SGHTA, CDR2 FQGNSA. V lost 5 bases to trimming and J lost 0 bases, with 11 bases between them. The CDR3 covers 15 residues.

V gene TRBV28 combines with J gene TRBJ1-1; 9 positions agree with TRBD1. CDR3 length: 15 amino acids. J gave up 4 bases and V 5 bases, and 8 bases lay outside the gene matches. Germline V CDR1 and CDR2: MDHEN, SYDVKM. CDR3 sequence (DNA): TGTGCCAGCAGTCATCCACAGGGGGCGAGCACTGAAGCTTTCTTT. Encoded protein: CASSHPQGASTEAFF.

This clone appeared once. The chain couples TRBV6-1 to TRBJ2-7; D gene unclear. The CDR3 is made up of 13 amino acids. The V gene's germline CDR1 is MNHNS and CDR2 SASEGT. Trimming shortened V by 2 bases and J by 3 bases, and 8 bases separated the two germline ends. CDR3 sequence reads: CASSELGNYEQYF. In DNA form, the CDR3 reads TGTGCCAGCAGTGAACTCGGCAACTACGAGCAGTACTTC.

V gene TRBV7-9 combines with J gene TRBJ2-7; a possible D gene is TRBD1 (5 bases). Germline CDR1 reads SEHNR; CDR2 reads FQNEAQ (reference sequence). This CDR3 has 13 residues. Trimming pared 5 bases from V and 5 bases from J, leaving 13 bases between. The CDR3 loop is CASSHRQSHEQYF. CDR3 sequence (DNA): TGTGCCAGCAGCCACAGACAGAGTCACGAGCAGTACTTC.

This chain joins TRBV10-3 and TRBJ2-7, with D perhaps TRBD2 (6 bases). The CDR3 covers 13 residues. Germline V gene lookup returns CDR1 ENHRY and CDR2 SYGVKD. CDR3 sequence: CAIHGGALDEQYF. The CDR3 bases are TGTGCTATTCACGGGGGAGCCCTCGACGAGCAGTACTTC.

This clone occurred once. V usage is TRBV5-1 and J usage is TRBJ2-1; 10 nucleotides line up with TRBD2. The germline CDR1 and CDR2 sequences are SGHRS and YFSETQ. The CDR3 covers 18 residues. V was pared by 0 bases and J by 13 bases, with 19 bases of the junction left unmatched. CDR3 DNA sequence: TGCGCCAGCAGCTTGGCCGGGTTGCGTATGGCTAGCGGGAGCCCCCAGTTCTTC. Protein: CASSLAGLRMASGSPQFF.

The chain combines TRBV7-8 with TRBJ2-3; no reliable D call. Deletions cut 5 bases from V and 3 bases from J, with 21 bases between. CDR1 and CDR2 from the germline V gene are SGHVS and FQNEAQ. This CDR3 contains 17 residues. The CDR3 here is CASSPDRVPERTDTQYF. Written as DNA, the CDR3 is TGTGCCAGCAGCCCCGACCGGGTCCCGGAGAGAACAGATACGCAGTATTTT.

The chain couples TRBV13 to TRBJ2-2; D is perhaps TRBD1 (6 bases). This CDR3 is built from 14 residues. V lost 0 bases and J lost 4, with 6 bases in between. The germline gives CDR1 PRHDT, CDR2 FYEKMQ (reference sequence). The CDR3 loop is CASSLGGGTGELFF. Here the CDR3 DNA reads TGTGCCAGCAGCTTAGGAGGGGGCACCGGGGAGCTGTTTTTT.

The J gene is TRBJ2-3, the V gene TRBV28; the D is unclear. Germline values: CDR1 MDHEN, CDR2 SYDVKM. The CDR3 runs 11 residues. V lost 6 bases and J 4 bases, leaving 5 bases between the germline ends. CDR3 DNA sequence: TGTGCCAGCAGGTTTTCAGATACGCAGTATTTT. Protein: CASRFSDTQYF.

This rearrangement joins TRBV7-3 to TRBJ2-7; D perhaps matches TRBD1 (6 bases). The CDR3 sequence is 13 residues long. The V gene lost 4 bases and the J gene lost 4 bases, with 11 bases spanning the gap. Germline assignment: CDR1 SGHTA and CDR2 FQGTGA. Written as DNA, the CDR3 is TGTGCCAGCAGCTCGAAGGGGGAGTACGAGCAGTACTTC. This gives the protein CASSSKGEYEQYF.

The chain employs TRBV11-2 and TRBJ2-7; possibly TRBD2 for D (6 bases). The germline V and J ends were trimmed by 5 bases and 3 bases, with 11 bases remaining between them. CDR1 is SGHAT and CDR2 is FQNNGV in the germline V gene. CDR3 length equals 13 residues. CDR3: CASSPGLIYEQYF. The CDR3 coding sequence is TGTGCCAGCAGCCCGGGACTCATCTACGAGCAGTACTTC. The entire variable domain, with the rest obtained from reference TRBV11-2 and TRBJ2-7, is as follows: EAGVAQSPRYKIIEKRQSVAFWCNPISGHATLYWYQQILGQGPKLLIQFQNNGVVDDSQLPKDRFSAERLKGVDSTLKIQPAKLEDSAVYLCASSPGLIYEQYFGPGTRLTVT.